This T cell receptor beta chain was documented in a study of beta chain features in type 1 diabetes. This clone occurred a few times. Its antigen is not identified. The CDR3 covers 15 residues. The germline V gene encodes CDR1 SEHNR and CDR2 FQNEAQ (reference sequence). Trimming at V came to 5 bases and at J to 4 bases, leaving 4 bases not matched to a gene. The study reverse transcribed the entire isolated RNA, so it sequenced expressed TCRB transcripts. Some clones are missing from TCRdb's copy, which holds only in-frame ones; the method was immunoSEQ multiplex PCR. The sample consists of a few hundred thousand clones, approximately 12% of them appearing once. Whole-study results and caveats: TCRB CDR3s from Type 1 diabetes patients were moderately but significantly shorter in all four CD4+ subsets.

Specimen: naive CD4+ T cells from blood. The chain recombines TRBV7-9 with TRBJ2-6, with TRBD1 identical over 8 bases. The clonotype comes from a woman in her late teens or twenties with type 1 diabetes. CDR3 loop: CASSMTGAGANVLTF. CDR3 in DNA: TGTGCCAGCAGCATGACAGGGGCGGGGGCCAACGTCCTGACTTTC.